This is a list of T cell receptor beta chains from one sample in a study of beta chain features in type 1 diabetes. Sequenced by immunoSEQ multiplex PCR; TCRdb stores in-frame clones only, minus some. The sample shows 600,000 to 650,000 clones, less than 20% of them seen only once. The sample was naive CD4+ T cells from blood. All receptors come from a man younger than 30 in good health. Each CDR3 is given with its conserved first and last residue. Each record gives: D gene, J gene, V gene, clone size, CDR3 protein, CDR3 DNA. The D gene is left open where the match is weak. The listing skips clone size in some rows; elsewhere it reads once, few, many or a size class.

- TRBJ2-7 TRBV18 few CASSPGTSTYEQYF TGTGCCAGCTCACCAGGGACGTCCACCTACGAGCAGTACTTC
- TRBJ2-1 TRBV25-1 - CASSDFGNEQFF TGTGCCAGCAGTGATTTCGGGAATGAGCAGTTCTTC
- TRBJ2-4 TRBV4-3 - CASSQVVGSLAKNIQYF TGCGCCAGCAGCCAAGTGGTGGGATCACTAGCCAAAAACATTCAGTACTTC
- TRBJ1-2 TRBV7-9 - CASSLAQGPYGYTF TGTGCCAGCAGCTTAGCTCAGGGACCCTATGGCTACACCTTC
TRBD1 TRBJ2-1 TRBV7-2 - CASSPGTGVYNEQFF TGTGCCAGCAGCCCAGGGACAGGAGTTTACAATGAGCAGTTCTTC
- TRBJ1-3 TRBV9 few CASSVGVDTIYF TGTGCCAGCAGCGTAGGCGTGGACACCATATATTTT
TRBD1 TRBJ1-5 TRBV6-6 few CASSGTGDQPQHF TGTGCCAGCAGTGGGACAGGGGATCAGCCCCAGCATTTT
- TRBJ2-7 TRBV4-3 - CASSQEGGRGTEQYF TGCGCCAGCAGCCAAGAGGGAGGCAGGGGAACGGAGCAGTACTTC
- TRBJ2-3 TRBV19 - CASSPGTGTDTQYF TGTGCCAGTAGCCCCGGGACTGGGACAGATACGCAGTATTTT
TRBD2 TRBJ2-3 TRBV28 - CASSIPGLAGSTDTQYF TGTGCCAGCAGTATACCGGGACTAGCGGGGAGCACAGATACGCAGTATTTT
- TRBJ2-3 TRBV25-1 few CASRWGATDTQYF TGTGCCAGCAGGTGGGGGGCCACAGATACGCAGTATTTT
- TRBJ1-1 TRBV23-1 - CASSQSSDKTANTEAFF TGCGCCAGCAGTCAATCGTCCGACAAGACAGCCAACACTGAAGCTTTCTTT
- TRBJ2-1 TRBV6-5 few CASSFEGRQFF TGTGCCAGCAGTTTCGAGGGGAGGCAGTTCTTC
- TRBJ2-7 TRBV6-5 few CASGQVPYEQYF TGTGCCAGTGGACAAGTACCCTACGAGCAGTACTTC
- TRBJ2-2 TRBV5-6 - CASSLIPDYYTGELFF TGTGCCAGCAGCTTGATTCCAGACTACTACACCGGGGAGCTGTTTTTT
- TRBJ2-3 TRBV21-1 few CASSKRRGLSTSPRTDTQYF TGTGCCAGCAGCAAGCGCCGGGGACTCTCTACTTCTCCCCGCACAGATACGCAGTATTTT
TRBD1 TRBJ2-5 TRBV9 - CASSVSPAPGGETQYF TGTGCCAGCAGCGTAAGCCCGGCACCAGGGGGAGAGACCCAGTACTTC
- TRBJ2-5 TRBV21-1 - CASSRWKTSQETQYF TGTGCCAGCAGCCGCTGGAAAACCTCCCAAGAGACCCAGTACTTC
- TRBJ2-7 TRBV30 - CAWSVLGYEQYF TGTGCCTGGAGTGTACTCGGGTACGAGCAGTACTTC
- TRBJ1-1 TRBV5-4 few CASSLDVITEAFF TGTGCCAGCAGCTTGGATGTGATAACTGAAGCTTTCTTT
TRBD2 TRBJ2-3 TRBV19 few CASSFRSGTTDTQYF TGTGCCAGTAGTTTCCGCAGCGGGACCACAGATACGCAGTATTTT
- TRBJ1-2 TRBV5-1 few CASSFGDGKLANGYTF TGCGCCAGCAGCTTTGGGGACGGGAAATTGGCGAATGGCTACACCTTC
TRBD1 TRBJ2-7 TRBV30 - CAWSQGANEQYF TGTGCCTGGAGTCAGGGGGCAAACGAGCAGTACTTC
- TRBJ2-6 TRBV7-9 - CASTISGSGANVLTF TGTGCCAGCACCATCTCGGGCTCTGGGGCCAACGTCCTGACTTTC
- TRBJ2-7 TRBV11-1 - CASGSGLGIYEQYF TGTGCCAGCGGTTCCGGCCTGGGCATTTACGAGCAGTACTTC
- TRBJ1-1 TRBV30 few CAWNPWRENTEAFF TGTGCCTGGAACCCTTGGAGGGAGAACACTGAAGCTTTCTTT
TRBD1 TRBJ2-7 TRBV7-9 - CASSFPPGTENSYEQYF TGTGCCAGCAGCTTCCCCCCCGGGACAGAGAATTCCTACGAGCAGTACTTC
TRBD2 TRBJ2-5 TRBV5-4 few CASSKLAGQETQYF TGTGCCAGCAGCAAACTAGCGGGACAAGAGACCCAGTACTTC
TRBD1 TRBJ1-5 TRBV18 few CASSRAGTGGNQPQHF TGTGCCAGCTCACGAGCCGGGACAGGGGGCAATCAGCCCCAGCATTTT
- TRBJ2-2 TRBV7-9 - CASSPSGDRPSGGELFF TGTGCCAGCAGCCCCTCCGGGGATCGTCCGTCGGGCGGGGAGCTGTTTTTT
- TRBJ1-5 TRBV7-9 - CASSLEARNQPQHF TGTGCCAGCAGCTTAGAGGCCAGAAATCAGCCCCAGCATTTT
TRBD1 TRBJ2-5 TRBV7-7 few CASSSQGATQYF TGTGCTAGCAGCTCCCAGGGGGCGACCCAGTACTTC
- TRBJ2-5 TRBV5-4 few CASSFTGEQETQYF TGTGCCAGCAGCTTTACGGGGGAACAAGAGACCCAGTACTTC
- TRBJ2-1 TRBV5-1 - CASMSQSSYNEQFF TGCGCCAGCATGAGTCAGAGCTCCTACAATGAGCAGTTCTTC
TRBD1 TRBJ2-5 TRBV4-1 - CASRPPGQGREETQYF TGCGCCAGCAGACCTCCGGGACAGGGGAGGGAAGAGACCCAGTACTTC
- TRBJ1-1 TRBV5-4 - CASSLIEGNTEAFF TGTGCCAGCAGCTTGATCGAGGGGAACACTGAAGCTTTCTTT
TRBD1 TRBJ2-7 TRBV4-2 - CASSQVSGQGLHEQYF TGTGCCAGCAGCCAAGTCTCCGGACAGGGTCTCCACGAGCAGTACTTC
TRBD1 TRBJ1-2 TRBV4-2 few CASSQTFGQGVNGYTF TGTGCCAGCAGCCAAACGTTTGGACAGGGGGTTAATGGCTACACCTTC
- TRBJ2-7 TRBV4-3 few CASSQDLVGRTYEQYF TGCGCCAGCAGCCAAGATTTGGTGGGCAGAACCTACGAGCAGTACTTC
- TRBJ1-5 TRBV27 few CASSLVSTQRSQPQHF TGTGCCAGCAGTTTGGTCAGCACCCAACGTAGTCAGCCCCAGCATTTT
TRBD1 TRBJ2-1 TRBV7-9 - CASSPGQGWQFF TGTGCCAGCAGCCCCGGACAGGGGTGGCAGTTCTTC
TRBD1 TRBJ2-1 TRBV6-1 few CASSSGQGFWDEQFF TGTGCCAGCAGTTCTGGACAGGGTTTTTGGGATGAGCAGTTCTTC
TRBD1 TRBJ1-5 TRBV30 few CAWRATGNQPQHF TGTGCCTGGAGAGCGACAGGGAATCAGCCCCAGCATTTT
- TRBJ1-1 TRBV30 few CAWSVVGGGNTEAFF TGTGCCTGGAGTGTGGTAGGCGGAGGGAACACTGAAGCTTTCTTT
- TRBJ1-2 TRBV7-2 - CASSGGLYGYTF TGTGCCAGCTCTGGGGGGCTCTATGGCTACACCTTC
- TRBJ1-1 TRBV18 few CASSPPTRAVAFF TGTGCCAGCTCACCACCTACCAGGGCGGTAGCTTTCTTT
- TRBJ2-2 TRBV9 - CASSARRGTTDTGELFF TGTGCCAGCAGCGCGCGGAGGGGGACAACTGACACCGGGGAGCTGTTTTTT
- TRBJ1-1 TRBV14 few CASSQAPGLEAFF TGTGCCAGCAGCCAAGCGCCAGGGCTTGAAGCTTTCTTT
- TRBJ2-7 TRBV4-1 - CASSPTHGKPGTYEQYF TGCGCCAGCAGCCCCACCCACGGGAAACCGGGGACCTACGAGCAGTACTTC
- TRBJ1-4 TRBV18 - CASSPLKVATNEKLFF TGTGCCAGCTCACCGCTTAAAGTGGCGACTAATGAAAAACTGTTTTTT
- TRBJ2-5 TRBV4-2 - CASSQNKGSGETQYF TGTGCCAGCAGCCAAAATAAGGGAAGCGGAGAGACCCAGTACTTC
- TRBJ1-5 TRBV15 - CATSSGNHNQPQHF TGTGCCACCAGCAGCGGAAACCACAATCAGCCCCAGCATTTT
- TRBJ1-1 TRBV6-6 - CASSYSEGGTEAFF TGTGCCAGCAGTTACTCGGAGGGCGGCACTGAAGCTTTCTTT
- TRBJ1-2 TRBV7-9 - CASSPRDYGYTF TGTGCCAGCAGCCCCCGGGACTATGGCTACACCTTC
- TRBJ1-1 TRBV30 few CAWEGIQNTEAFF TGTGCCTGGGAAGGGATTCAGAACACTGAAGCTTTCTTT
- TRBJ1-5 TRBV9 few CASSGDRPQHF TGTGCCAGCAGCGGCGACCGGCCCCAGCATTTT
- TRBJ2-6 TRBV10-3 - CAISESGGNGANVLTF TGTGCCATCAGTGAGTCGGGGGGAAATGGGGCCAACGTCCTGACTTTC
- TRBJ2-7 TRBV9 - CASSTTVSSYEQYF TGTGCCAGCAGCACCACAGTGAGCTCCTACGAGCAGTACTTC
- TRBJ1-5 TRBV7-2 - CASSFLGPGNQAQHF TGTGCCAGCAGCTTCCTCGGGCCCGGCAATCAGGCCCAGCATTTT